This TCR beta chain was obtained from a study of cytomegalovirus exposure and HLA in healthy donors. Study outcomes and limitations: Most CMV-associated TCR beta chains were later found to appear HLA-restricted.

60 Vbeta and 13 Jbeta primers were used in PCR. The assay was immunoSEQ multiplex PCR, and TCRdb's table has in-frame clones only and misses some. The data contain a few hundred thousand clones, around 82% of them seen just once; the ten biggest clones take up less than 3.5%. To note about this clone: Its antigen remains unidentified.

The germline V gene has CDR1 SEHNR and CDR2 FQNEAQ (reference sequence). The V gene lost 5 bases and the J gene lost 5 bases, with 19 bases spanning the gap. There are 15 residues in the CDR3. The receptor's source is a woman under 40 in good health and CMV-seronegative. The J gene is TRBJ2-7, the V gene TRBV7-9; maybe TRBD1 (6 bases). The sequenced sample was PBMCs. As DNA, the CDR3 is TGTGCCAGCAGCCCTCGGGACACCCGTTACGACGAGCAGTACTTC. Translating gives CASSPRDTRYDEQYF.